These T cell receptor beta chains were read from a single sample in a study of blood T cell repertoires in COVID-19. Measured with immunoSEQ multiplex PCR; TCRdb has only the in-frame clones, and not every one. The table lists under 300,000 clones, about 89% of them singletons. The sequenced sample consisted of PBMCs or T cells enriched from blood (not recorded which). The receptors were sampled from a woman aged 18-29 years who had recovered from COVID-19. Both conserved end residues are part of each CDR3. The D gene is left open where the match is weak. Clone size is given for some rows only: seen once, a few or many times, or a class if the clone is expanded.

>.|.|TRBJ1-3|TRBV7-6
TGTGCCAGCAGCTCTGGGGCCGGCTCTGGAAACACCATATATTTT
CASSSGAGSGNTIYF
>.|.|TRBJ2-3|TRBV7-8
TGTGCCAGCAGACTTTCGGGGGTTACGCAGTATTTT
CASRLSGVTQYF
>.|.|TRBJ1-2|TRBV19
TGTGCCAGTAGTATCCCCCGGGGTTTAAGCGGCTACACCTTC
CASSIPRGLSGYTF
>.|.|TRBJ1-2|TRBV11-2
TGTGCCAGCAGCTTAGGACAGTATGGCTACACCTTC
CASSLGQYGYTF
>.|.|TRBJ1-6|TRBV11-3
TGTGCCAGCAGCATTAAGGGAGGGGCTAATTCACCCCTCCACTTT
CASSIKGGANSPLHF
>.|.|TRBJ1-2|TRBV2
TGTGCCAGCAGTGAAGCAGTAGTGGATGGCTACACCTTC
CASSEAVVDGYTF
>.|.|TRBJ1-1|TRBV9
TGTGCCAGCAGCGTAGCTTTGGGGGAGGCGCCTGAAGCTTTCTTT
CASSVALGEAPEAFF
>TRBD2|.|TRBJ2-7|TRBV6-1
TGTGCCAGCAGTGAGCCCGGGACTAGCCTTGAGCAGTACTTC
CASSEPGTSLEQYF
>.|.|TRBJ1-1|TRBV19
TGTGCCAGTACACAGAGAAGGGGCTACACTGAAGCTTTCTTT
CASTQRRGYTEAFF
>.|.|TRBJ1-2|TRBV7-9
TGTGCCAGCAGCTTAACGGGGGGAAGCTACACCTTC
CASSLTGGSYTF
>.|.|TRBJ1-2|TRBV24-1
TGTGCCACCAGTGCGCCCGGTAGCTATGGCTACACCTTC
CATSAPGSYGYTF
>TRBD1|.|TRBJ1-4|TRBV6-1
TGTGCCAGCAGTGAAGCCAGACAGGGTAATGAAAAACTGTTTTTT
CASSEARQGNEKLFF
>.|.|TRBJ2-2|TRBV4-1
TGCGCCAGCAGCCAAGGCGTTTTGGTCGCGAACACCGGGGAGCTGTTTTTT
CASSQGVLVANTGELFF
>.|.|TRBJ2-7|TRBV5-8
TGTGCCAGCAGCGCCAGGGCCTTCGTCGAGCAGTACTTC
CASSARAFVEQYF
>.|.|TRBJ1-5|TRBV19
TGTGCCAGTAGTTTAGGGTCAGTCAATCAGCCCCAGCATTTT
CASSLGSVNQPQHF
>TRBD2|.|TRBJ2-1|TRBV5-4
TGTGCCAGCAGCTCAACCGGGACTAGCGGGCACAATGAGCAGTTCTTC
CASSSTGTSGHNEQFF
>TRBD1|.|TRBJ1-2|TRBV9
TGTGCCAGCAGCACAGGGGCAGCTTCTAACTATGGCTACACCTTC
CASSTGAASNYGYTF
>TRBD2|.|TRBJ2-1|TRBV5-1
TGCGCCAGCAGCGGCTTGACTAGCGGCCACAATGAGCAGTTCTTC
CASSGLTSGHNEQFF
>.|.|TRBJ1-4|TRBV7-9
TGTGCCAGCAGCTTCCTGGCCCCTTATAATGAAAAACTGTTTTTT
CASSFLAPYNEKLFF
>.|.|TRBJ2-3|TRBV4-3
TGCGCCAGCAGCCAAAGTATCGGGGTTGGCACAGATACGCAGTATTTT
CASSQSIGVGTDTQYF
>TRBD2|.|TRBJ2-3|TRBV9
TGTGCCAGCAGCGTAGCCCCGGAGGAGCGGGGGCAGTATTTT
CASSVAPEERGQYF
>.|.|TRBJ2-7|TRBV4-1
TGCGCCAGCAGCCCTACACCGGGTTCGTCCTACGAGCAGTACTTC
CASSPTPGSSYEQYF
>.|.|TRBJ1-1|TRBV25-1
TGTGCCAGCAGTGCCTACAGGAACACTGAAGCTTTCTTT
CASSAYRNTEAFF
>TRBD1|.|TRBJ1-5|TRBV2
TGTGCCAGCAGCCCGACAGGGTGGAATAGCAATCAGCCCCAGCATTTT
CASSPTGWNSNQPQHF
>.|.|TRBJ1-6|TRBV9
TGTGCCAGCAGCGCATCCACAGGCGTTACGAATTCACCCCTCCACTTT
CASSASTGVTNSPLHF
>.|.|TRBJ1-5|TRBV2
TGTGCCAGCAGTGATCAGGTGGGGGGACCGCCCCAGCATTTT
CASSDQVGGPPQHF
>TRBD1|.|TRBJ2-3|TRBV6-2/TRBV6-3
TGTGCCAGCAGCAATACCAGGGGGACCAGCGGACGCACAGATACGCAGTATTTT
CASSNTRGTSGRTDTQYF
>.|.|TRBJ1-2|TRBV18
TGTGCCAGCTCACCGGGTTATCGGTCACTAGCTAACTATGGCTACACCTTC
CASSPGYRSLANYGYTF
>TRBD1|.|TRBJ1-1|TRBV6-5
TGTGCCAGCAGAAAAAGACAGGGTAGCACTGAAGCTTTCTTT
CASRKRQGSTEAFF
>.|.|TRBJ1-5|TRBV7-9
TGTGCCAGCAGCCCCGGGGGTTCGAATCAGCCCCAGCATTTT
CASSPGGSNQPQHF
>TRBD2|few|TRBJ2-7|TRBV5-4
TGTGCCAGCAGCTTGGGACTAGCGGGAGTTGAGCAGTACTTC
CASSLGLAGVEQYF
>.|.|TRBJ2-7|TRBV28
TGTGCCAGCAGCGTCGGTTCGGGCGAGCAGTACTTC
CASSVGSGEQYF
>TRBD1|.|TRBJ1-2|TRBV7-2
TGTGCCAGCAGCCCTCGGACAGGTTTGTCCTATGGCTACACCTTC
CASSPRTGLSYGYTF
>.|.|TRBJ1-2|TRBV7-8
TGTGCCAGCAGCTTGAGGGGGAGGGATCCGCGGAGCTACACCTTC
CASSLRGRDPRSYTF
>TRBD1|.|TRBJ1-1|TRBV5-1
TGCGCCAGCAGCTTGACGGGGACAGGGGATAACACTGAAGCTTTCTTT
CASSLTGTGDNTEAFF
>.|.|TRBJ1-1|TRBV20-1
TGCAGTGCTAGTATAGACAGGAACACTGAAGCTTTCTTT
CSASIDRNTEAFF
>.|.|TRBJ2-1|TRBV4-3
TGCGCCAGCAGCCAAGATCAACAGGGTTTTAAGTATGAGCAGTTCTTC
CASSQDQQGFKYEQFF
>TRBD2|.|TRBJ2-6|TRBV18
TGTGCCAGCTCCCCGACTAGCAGCTCTGGGGCCAACGTCCTGACTTTC
CASSPTSSSGANVLTF
>.|.|TRBJ2-2|TRBV2
TGTGCCAGCAGTGAAGTTGGGGGCAGCACCGGGGAGCTGTTTTTT
CASSEVGGSTGELFF
>TRBD1|once|TRBJ1-4|TRBV6-5
TGTGCCAGCAGCCAGGTGGGACAGGCCGAAAAACTGTTTTTT
CASSQVGQAEKLFF
>TRBD1|.|TRBJ1-1|TRBV4-3
TGCGCCAGCAGCCACACCAGGGGGTCTAACACTGAAGCTTTCTTT
CASSHTRGSNTEAFF
>.|.|TRBJ1-1|TRBV25-1
TGTGCCAGCAGGAACAAGGACATCCCTCCACAAACTGGCACTGAAGCTTTCTTT
CASRNKDIPPQTGTEAFF
>.|.|TRBJ1-1|TRBV10-3
TGTGCCATCAGCCGAGCGGCCGGGATGAACACTGAAGCTTTCTTT
CAISRAAGMNTEAFF
>TRBD2|.|TRBJ2-2|TRBV3-1/TRBV3-2
TGTGCCAGCAGCCAAGGCGGGAGCACCGGGGAGCTGTTTTTT
CASSQGGSTGELFF
>.|.|TRBJ1-2|TRBV4-1
TGCGCCAGCAGCCTCCTCGAAGCCCGGGACAATCTCTACTATGGCTACACCTTC
CASSLLEARDNLYYGYTF
>TRBD2|.|TRBJ2-1|TRBV7-2
TGTGCCAGCAGCTTTCCGACTAGCGGGTCTCGAGAGCAGTTCTTC
CASSFPTSGSREQFF
>.|once|TRBJ1-2|TRBV7-8
TGTGCCAGCACCCGTCAGGGGCTTGAAGATGGCTACACCTTC
CASTRQGLEDGYTF